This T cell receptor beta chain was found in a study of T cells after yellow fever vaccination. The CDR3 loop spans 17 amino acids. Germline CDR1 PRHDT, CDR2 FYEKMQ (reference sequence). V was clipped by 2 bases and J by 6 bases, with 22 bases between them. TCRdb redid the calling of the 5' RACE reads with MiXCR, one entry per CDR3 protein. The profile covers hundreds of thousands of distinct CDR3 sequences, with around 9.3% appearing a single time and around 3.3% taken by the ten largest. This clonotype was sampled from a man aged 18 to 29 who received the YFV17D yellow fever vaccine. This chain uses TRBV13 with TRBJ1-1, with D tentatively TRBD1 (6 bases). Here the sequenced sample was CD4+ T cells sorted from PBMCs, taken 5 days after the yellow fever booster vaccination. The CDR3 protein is CASSLRAGALRDAEAFF. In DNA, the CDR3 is TGTGCCAGCAGCTTAAGGGCGGGGGCTTTGCGGGACGCTGAAGCTTTCTTT.